Sequencing of this TCR beta chain was carried out in a study of T cell repertoires in cytomegalovirus infection. Study at large: An indication of both CMV infection and matching HLA type came from public TCR beta signatures.

Each CDR3 protein gets one entry after TCRdb re-called the reads with MiXCR. The sample contains roughly 500,000 distinct CDR3 sequences, 15% to 20% of which appear only once. Germline V gene lookup returns CDR1 SGDLS and CDR2 YYNGEE. V shed 0 bases and J shed 5 bases, with 9 bases lying between them. This CDR3 spans 15 amino acids. The chain carries TRBV9 and TRBJ1-6; D perhaps matches TRBD1 (6 bases). This clonotype was obtained from a human donor in good health (CMV status not recorded). Some clones in this sample may be carry-over from other donors' samples. The material sequenced was CD8+ T cells from PBMCs. DNA of the CDR3: TGTGCCAGCAGCGTAGCAGGGGTGCATAATTCACCCCTCCACTTT. It specifies CASSVAGVHNSPLHF.